The next 13 T cell receptor beta chains were all read from a single sample in a study of blood T cell repertoires in COVID-19. TCRdb keeps only in-frame clones here, not all; method: immunoSEQ multiplex PCR. The sample lists more than 200,000 clones; around 87% were seen once. The source material was peripheral blood. The origin of the receptors is a woman aged 60-70 years with COVID-19, enrolled during active disease.

J is TRBJ2-3 and V is TRBV7-2; 9 bases line up with TRBD1. The germline CDR1 and CDR2 sequences are SGHTA and FQGNSA. This CDR3 is built from 16 residues. Trimming cost V 6 bases and J 3 bases; bases outside gene matches: 10. CDR3 coding DNA: TGTGCCAGCAGGGATCCGGGACAGGGCCCGACAGATACGCAGTATTTT. Translated, it gives CASRDPGQGPTDTQYF.

The rearrangement links TRBV20-1 to TRBJ1-1; D might be TRBD1 (5 bases). The CDR3 totals 14 residues. V lost 3 bases and J 3 bases, leaving 14 bases between the germline ends. Germline assignment: CDR1 DFQATT and CDR2 SNEGSKA (reference sequence). The CDR3, as DNA: TGCAGTGCTAGTGGCAGGGCGGTGCACACTGAAGCTTTCTTT. This encodes CSASGRAVHTEAFF.

On this clone itself: The same CDR3 also results from other DNA sequences found in this sample. The chain joins TRBV12-3 or TRBV12-4 to TRBJ2-7, with D perhaps matching TRBD1 (5 bases). The CDR3 extends over 12 amino acids. Trimming took 6 bases from V and 4 from J, leaving 10 bases between them. In nucleotides, the CDR3 is TGTGCCAGCAGCTCGGACAATTACGAGCAGTACTTC. It is translated as CASSSDNYEQYF.

The V and J genes are TRBV7-8 and TRBJ1-1; 7 bases are shared with TRBD1. CDR1 and CDR2 from the germline V gene are SGHVS and FQNEAQ. CDR3 length: 16 amino acids. With 0 bases clipped from V and 1 base from J, the junction kept 5 bases outside the gene matches. The CDR3 sequence: CASSLAWGQWNTEAFF. The CDR3 region has the DNA TGTGCCAGCAGCTTAGCGTGGGGACAGTGGAACACTGAAGCTTTCTTT.

The chain recombines TRBV4-3 with TRBJ2-7; 12 bases map to TRBD2. Trimming at V came to 1 base and at J to 6 bases, leaving 7 bases not matched to a gene. The CDR3 contains 16 residues. Per the germline V gene, CDR1 is LGHNA and CDR2 is YSLEER. The CDR3 DNA reads TGCGCCAGCAGCCAAGGGACTAGCGGGACGGCAGGCGAGCAGTACTTC. Residues: CASSQGTSGTAGEQYF.

V usage is TRBV9 and J usage is TRBJ1-2; D gene ambiguous. The V gene's germline CDR1 is SGDLS and CDR2 YYNGEE. The CDR3 runs to 15 residues. The germline V and J ends were trimmed by 0 bases and 0 bases, with 9 bases remaining between them. The CDR3 DNA sequence: TGTGCCAGCAGCGTAGCTTGGCAGACTAACTATGGCTACACCTTC. It is translated as CASSVAWQTNYGYTF.

The genes are TRBV3-1 (or the pseudogene TRBV3-2) and TRBJ1-5; D unclear. The length of the CDR3 is 15 residues. V gave up 0 bases and J gave up 6 bases, with 12 bases separating them. Germline CDR1 LGHDT, CDR2 YNNKEL (reference sequence). CDR3 amino acids: CASSQDLEGPQPQHF. The DNA of the CDR3 is TGTGCCAGCAGCCAAGACCTCGAGGGCCCTCAGCCCCAGCATTTT.

The chain uses TRBV4-3 and TRBJ1-2; D remains ambiguous. The V gene lost 0 bases and the J gene lost 4 bases, with 9 bases spanning the gap. This CDR3 contains 14 residues. Germline lookup yields CDR1 LGHNA and CDR2 YSLEER. The CDR3 DNA reads as TGCGCCAGCAGCCAAGATCGGCCAGGCTATGGCTACACCTTC. Protein sequence: CASSQDRPGYGYTF.

The chain carries TRBV5-4 and TRBJ1-6; TRBD1 matches at 7 bases. This CDR3 has 15 amino acids. Unmatched junction bases numbered 7, after V lost 4 bases and J lost 6 bases. Germline CDR1 reads SGHNT; CDR2 reads YYREEE (reference sequence). This chain's CDR3 is CASSRTGDSNSPLHF. The DNA for the CDR3 is TGTGCCAGCAGCCGAACGGGGGACAGTAATTCACCCCTCCACTTT.

Written as DNA, the CDR3 is TGTGCCAGCAGCACTGGACAGGGCGTCAATCAGCCCCAGCATTTT. It codes for CASSTGQGVNQPQHF. The chain employs TRBV7-8 and TRBJ1-5; 8 bases fit TRBD1. Germline lookup yields CDR1 SGHVS and CDR2 FQNEAQ. The CDR3 runs 15 residues. The ends lost 5 bases at V and 3 bases at J; junction bases unmatched: 6.

This chain uses TRBV11-3 with TRBJ2-1, with TRBD2 matching 14 bases. With V trimmed by 5 bases and J by 2 bases, 8 bases remained unmatched. The CDR3 runs to 18 residues. The germline CDR1 and CDR2 sequences are SGHNT and YENEEA. The CDR3 coding sequence is TGTGCCAGCAGCAACCCGACTAGCGGGAGGGCCCCCTACAATGAGCAGTTCTTC. Translated: CASSNPTSGRAPYNEQFF.

This sequence joins TRBV7-9 and TRBJ1-2, with 8 bases matching TRBD1. CDR1 is SEHNR, CDR2 FQNEAQ, per germline (reference sequence). Trimming removed 5 bases from V and 0 bases from J; junction bases left unmatched: 5. The CDR3 is made up of 15 amino acids. For the CDR3, the DNA is TGTGCCAGCAGCCTTCAACAGGGGGCTAACTATGGCTACACCTTC. This translates into CASSLQQGANYGYTF.

The chain uses TRBV9 and TRBJ1-6; D is unclear. Trimming pared 0 bases from V and 9 bases from J, leaving 13 bases between. This CDR3 spans 15 amino acids. Germline lookup yields CDR1 SGDLS and CDR2 YYNGEE. The CDR3, as DNA: TGTGCCAGCAGCGTAGACGGCAGCCGGAGTTCACCCCTCCACTTT. Residues: CASSVDGSRSSPLHF.